This T cell receptor (beta chain) originates from a study of beta chain features in type 1 diabetes (dated by TCRdb to 2017 to 2018). Looking at the study overall: No differences in mean age, gender distribution, total cell number or subset yield were found between patients and healthy donors. The study compared TCRB repertoires of sorted circulating CD4+ T cell subsets between recently diagnosed type 1 diabetes patients and matched healthy donors. Regulatory and stem cell-like memory subsets were isolated from only 8 patients and 8 healthy donors, whereas naive and central memory subsets came from all 30 or so donors. Across all samples, about 110 million sorted cells were examined, and cell number per subset correlated strongly with RNA yield.

The High Capacity cDNA Reverse Transcription Kit was used to reverse transcribe all of the isolated RNA, meaning that expressed TCRB transcripts were what got sequenced. Deep immunoSEQ sequencing was performed on naive, central memory and regulatory T cell samples, with an average of about 3.6 million total reads per sample. Sorted cells were lysed in RLT buffer, and RNA was extracted using DNase-treated RNeasy Micro or Mini kits according to cell number. Each cell subset was processed on its own to prevent cross-contamination, while patient and healthy donor samples were processed together. The immunoSEQ multiplex PCR was used to amplify TCRB sequences from cDNA, generating 87-bp fragments that spanned the CDR3 region. Amplicons were sequenced on the Illumina HiSeq platform. The paper's processing steps were these. PCR bias was computationally corrected using synthetic template baselines, reads within Hamming distance 2 were collapsed, and singletons that could not be merged were discarded. Reads were aligned to IMGT to assign V, D and J genes, CDR3 length, and insertions or deletions at six rearrangement sites. Clonotype counts were normalized to sorted cell number within each subset before computing true diversity and Gini coefficients with the tcR R package. Repertoire sharing was quantified using the overlap coefficient calculated on TCRB nucleotide sequences. Here the immuneACCESS table is served through TCRdb, limited to in-frame sequences with V and J called. Missing clones are a known gap in these copies; in checked studies unresolved V genes cover under half, and the rest lacks a known reason. V, J and clone size derive from that table, while D and trimming were established from the DNA sequence. A total of around 340,000 clones appear in this sample, over 7% of them only once. 1% of the sample goes to the ten largest clones.

A single peripheral blood draw of around 120 mL on average was collected from each donor into heparinised tubes. A BD FACSAria II was used to sort naive, central memory, regulatory and stem cell-like memory CD4+ T cells with a panel that included CD45RO, CCR7, CD25, CD127, CD95 and CD27. Purity was above 95% for every sorted population. PBMCs were isolated immediately by Lymphoprep density gradient centrifugation and stained directly without culture. So that batch effects would be minimized, each experiment stained and sorted samples in pairs, pairing one healthy donor with one patient. General findings and caveats noted by the study authors: Fewer insertions and more nucleotide deletions at VDJ recombination sites were observed in patients with type 1 diabetes, implying thymic rearrangement abnormalities. In all four CD4+ subsets, TCRB CDR3 length was moderately but significantly shorter in type 1 diabetes patients. Because the HLA sub-analyses included only small numbers of individuals, any influence of HLA type on TCRB rearrangement was left unresolved. PCR may preferentially amplify shorter templates, but because patient and control samples were amplified and corrected together, any resulting skew would affect both groups equally. Naive, central memory and regulatory TCRB repertoires appeared to be more similar among patients than among healthy donors. Because cDNA was sequenced instead of genomic DNA, highly expressing activated cells could be over-represented, though the groups showed no difference in activation or CD3 levels.

Trimming takes 5 bases from V and 9 bases from J, and the germline ends sit 10 bases apart. CDR1 and CDR2 (SGHDT, YYEEEE) derive from the germline V gene. The CDR3, cysteine through phenylalanine, is 11 amino acids long. Left in the record is the CDR3 DNA by itself, 33 bases read in frame from the first base. Regarding this clone: No antigen is known for it. Base qualities were left out, and no much larger clone turns up one base away.

The clonotype was recovered from a man under 40 with type 1 diabetes. Input material: central memory CD4+ T cells from blood. The rearranged segments are TRBV5-6 and TRBJ2-3; D gene: possibly TRBD2, on 5 matching bases. The nucleotide sequence is TGTGCCAGCAGTGGTGGAGGCACGCAGTATTTT. Its protein product is CASSGGGTQYF. Reference TRBV5-6 and TRBJ2-3 genes cover what lies past the CDR3, so the full variable domain is DAGVTQSPTHLIKTRGQQVTLRCSPKSGHDTVSWYQQALGQGPQFIFQYYEEEERQRGNFPDRFSGHQFPNYSSELNVNALLLGDSALYLCASSGGGTQYFGPGTRLTVL.